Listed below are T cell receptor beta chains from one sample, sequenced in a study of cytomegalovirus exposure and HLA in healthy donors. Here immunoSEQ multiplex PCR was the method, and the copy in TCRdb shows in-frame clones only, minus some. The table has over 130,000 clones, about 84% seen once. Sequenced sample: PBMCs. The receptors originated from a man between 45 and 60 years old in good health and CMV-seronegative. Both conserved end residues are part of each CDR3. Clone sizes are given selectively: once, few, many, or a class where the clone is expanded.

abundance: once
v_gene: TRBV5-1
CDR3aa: CASSLHEGQVYEQYF

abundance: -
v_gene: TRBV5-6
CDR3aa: CASSRGLAGGGEQYF

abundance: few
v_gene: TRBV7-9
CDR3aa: CASSSEGPDTQYF

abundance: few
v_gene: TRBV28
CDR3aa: CASSLAEIRGNQPQHF

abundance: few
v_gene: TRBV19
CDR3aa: CASKIGSGYQPQHF

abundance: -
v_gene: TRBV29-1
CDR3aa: CSAGTGGANEQYF

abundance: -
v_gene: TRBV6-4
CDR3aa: CASSDSQGGHEQFF

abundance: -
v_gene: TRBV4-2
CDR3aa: CASSQSQAQGDTEAFF

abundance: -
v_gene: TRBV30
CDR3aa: CAWSPAAGTASYEQYF

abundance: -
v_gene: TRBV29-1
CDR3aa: CSVVDKGDYGYTF

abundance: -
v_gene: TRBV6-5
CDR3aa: CASSVPGQGGPEQFF

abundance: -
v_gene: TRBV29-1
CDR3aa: CSVRTGADPYGYTF

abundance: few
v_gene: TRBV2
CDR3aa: CASRAGQLGYGYTF

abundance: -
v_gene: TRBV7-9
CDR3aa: CASSSGQGSDGYTF

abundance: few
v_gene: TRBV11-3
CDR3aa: CASSLDGTGGEQYF

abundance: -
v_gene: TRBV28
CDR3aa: CASSFGQSSGNTIYF

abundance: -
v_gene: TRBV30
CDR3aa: CAWSPDSYNEQFF